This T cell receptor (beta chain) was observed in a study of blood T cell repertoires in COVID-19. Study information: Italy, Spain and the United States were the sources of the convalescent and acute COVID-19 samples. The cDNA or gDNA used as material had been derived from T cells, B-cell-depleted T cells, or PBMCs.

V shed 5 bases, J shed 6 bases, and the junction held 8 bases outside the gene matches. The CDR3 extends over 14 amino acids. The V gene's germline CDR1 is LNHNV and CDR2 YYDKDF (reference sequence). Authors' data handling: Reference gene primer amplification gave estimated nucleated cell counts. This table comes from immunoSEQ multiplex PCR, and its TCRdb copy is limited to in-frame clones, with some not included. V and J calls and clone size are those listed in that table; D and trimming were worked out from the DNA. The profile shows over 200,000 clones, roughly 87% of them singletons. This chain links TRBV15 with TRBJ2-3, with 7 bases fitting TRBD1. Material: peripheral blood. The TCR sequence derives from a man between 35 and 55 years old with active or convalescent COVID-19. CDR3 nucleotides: TGTGCCACCAGCTCCCGACAGGGTGGGGATACGCAGTATTTT. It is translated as CATSSRQGGDTQYF.